A selection of T cell receptor beta chains follows, all from one sample in a study of blood T cell repertoires in COVID-19. Sequencing used immunoSEQ multiplex PCR; TCRdb keeps in-frame clones, though not all of them. The data show around 100,000 clones, with around four fifths seen just once and roughly 29% held by the top ten. Sequenced sample: peripheral blood. The receptors were sampled from a man aged 65-85 years with active or convalescent COVID-19. Both conserved end residues are trimmed from each CDR3.

CDR3aa: SVVLGGVGNEQF
j_gene: TRBJ2-1
v_gene: TRBV29-1

CDR3aa: ASASGGTNTGELF
j_gene: TRBJ2-2
v_gene: TRBV28

CDR3aa: ASSFSPDRGGVWYQETQY
j_gene: TRBJ2-5
v_gene: TRBV28

CDR3aa: ASPGGINQPQH
j_gene: TRBJ1-5
v_gene: TRBV6-5

CDR3aa: ASSQEEGTSGIYEQY
j_gene: TRBJ2-7
v_gene: TRBV4-2

CDR3aa: ATSDLESEQY
j_gene: TRBJ2-7
v_gene: TRBV24-1

CDR3aa: ASSSDRDGYT
j_gene: TRBJ1-2
v_gene: TRBV13

CDR3aa: AIRGTSGGASQETQY
j_gene: TRBJ2-5
v_gene: TRBV10-3

CDR3aa: ASSARAGPYEQY
j_gene: TRBJ2-7
v_gene: TRBV7-2

CDR3aa: ASSRSQSNQPQH
j_gene: TRBJ1-5
v_gene: TRBV3-1/TRBV3-2

CDR3aa: ASSHSDRGTGELF
j_gene: TRBJ2-2
v_gene: TRBV4-3

CDR3aa: ASNYRGAQETQY
j_gene: TRBJ2-5
v_gene: TRBV2

CDR3aa: ATSDLPGRTGYT
j_gene: TRBJ1-2
v_gene: TRBV24-1

CDR3aa: ASGGGYEQY
j_gene: TRBJ2-7
v_gene: TRBV6-5

CDR3aa: ASSQDRGWSYNSPLH
j_gene: TRBJ1-6
v_gene: TRBV14

CDR3aa: ASSYPRGRNTEAF
j_gene: TRBJ1-1
v_gene: TRBV6-6

CDR3aa: ASSLPRLAGGVETQY
j_gene: TRBJ2-5
v_gene: TRBV3-1/TRBV3-2

CDR3aa: ASSSGKETQY
j_gene: TRBJ2-5
v_gene: TRBV13

CDR3aa: SVEWPQGMKKLF
j_gene: TRBJ1-4
v_gene: TRBV29-1

CDR3aa: ASSHPGTVGSGPPPYEQY
j_gene: TRBJ2-7
v_gene: TRBV23-1

CDR3aa: ASSPTTGVGTEAF
j_gene: TRBJ1-1
v_gene: TRBV5-1

CDR3aa: ASSSGGGYELAGER
j_gene: TRBJ2-7
v_gene: TRBV5-4

CDR3aa: ASSLPGGGYNEQF
j_gene: TRBJ2-1
v_gene: TRBV7-2

CDR3aa: ATSDLQETGGYQETQY
j_gene: TRBJ2-5
v_gene: TRBV24-1

CDR3aa: ASSHGQAAYEQY
j_gene: TRBJ2-7
v_gene: TRBV4-1

CDR3aa: ASSTTGLSYEQY
j_gene: TRBJ2-7
v_gene: TRBV28

CDR3aa: ASSERQGGETQY
j_gene: TRBJ2-5
v_gene: TRBV9

CDR3aa: ASSPNHPGLQETQY
j_gene: TRBJ2-5
v_gene: TRBV7-2

CDR3aa: ASSQAAASGKF
j_gene: TRBJ2-1
v_gene: TRBV3-1/TRBV3-2

CDR3aa: ASTTNHGTSGNNEQF
j_gene: TRBJ2-1
v_gene: TRBV21-1

CDR3aa: ASSLGGQGRSAF
j_gene: TRBJ1-1
v_gene: TRBV5-1

CDR3aa: ASSQDWGGVTDTQY
j_gene: TRBJ2-3
v_gene: TRBV4-1

CDR3aa: ASSQEGAINTIY
j_gene: TRBJ1-3
v_gene: TRBV3-1/TRBV3-2

CDR3aa: ASSATGSRTDTQY
j_gene: TRBJ2-3
v_gene: TRBV25-1

CDR3aa: ASIKIQGRQPQH
j_gene: TRBJ1-5
v_gene: TRBV28

CDR3aa: ASSLGQAYSPLH
j_gene: TRBJ1-6
v_gene: TRBV7-2

CDR3aa: SASRRGLNQPQH
j_gene: TRBJ1-5
v_gene: TRBV20-1

CDR3aa: ATSDPGTGNTIY
j_gene: TRBJ1-3
v_gene: TRBV24-1

CDR3aa: ATTQGANTDTQY
j_gene: TRBJ2-3
v_gene: TRBV2

CDR3aa: ASRTTGPNTGELF
j_gene: TRBJ2-2
v_gene: TRBV6-5

CDR3aa: ASSEGVIGNQPQH
j_gene: TRBJ1-5
v_gene: TRBV7-2

CDR3aa: ASTQAGGGEYEQY
j_gene: TRBJ2-7
v_gene: TRBV28

CDR3aa: ATSDSSQGGYEQY
j_gene: TRBJ2-7
v_gene: TRBV24-1

CDR3aa: AWRISSGNYNEQF
j_gene: TRBJ2-1
v_gene: TRBV30

CDR3aa: ASSLPQGLRRETQY
j_gene: TRBJ2-5
v_gene: TRBV7-9

CDR3aa: ASSLDTGTNYGYT
j_gene: TRBJ1-2
v_gene: TRBV5-6

CDR3aa: ASSQYQAGAWVNEQF
j_gene: TRBJ2-1
v_gene: TRBV3-1/TRBV3-2

CDR3aa: ASSPIWAGVGYEQY
j_gene: TRBJ2-7
v_gene: TRBV27

CDR3aa: ASSEGRGESSYEQY
j_gene: TRBJ2-7
v_gene: TRBV6-4

CDR3aa: ASSLWSGGPYNEQF
j_gene: TRBJ2-1
v_gene: TRBV27

CDR3aa: ASSEGTAGGEQPQH
j_gene: TRBJ1-5
v_gene: TRBV2

CDR3aa: ASSRTGRATEAF
j_gene: TRBJ1-1
v_gene: TRBV3-1/TRBV3-2

CDR3aa: ASSKDRLNTGELF
j_gene: TRBJ2-2
v_gene: TRBV5-4

CDR3aa: ASSDRRGGGSYNSPLH
j_gene: TRBJ1-6
v_gene: TRBV2

CDR3aa: ASSSHRGRAGNTEAF
j_gene: TRBJ1-1
v_gene: TRBV7-2